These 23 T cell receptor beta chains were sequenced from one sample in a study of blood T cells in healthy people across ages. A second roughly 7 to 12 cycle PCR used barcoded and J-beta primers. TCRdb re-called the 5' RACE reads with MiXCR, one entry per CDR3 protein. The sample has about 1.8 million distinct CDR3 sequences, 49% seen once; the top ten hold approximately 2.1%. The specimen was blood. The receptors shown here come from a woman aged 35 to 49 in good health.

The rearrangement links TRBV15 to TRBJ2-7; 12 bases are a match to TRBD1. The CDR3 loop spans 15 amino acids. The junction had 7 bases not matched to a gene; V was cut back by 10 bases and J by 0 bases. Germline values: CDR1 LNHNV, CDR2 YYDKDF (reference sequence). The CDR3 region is CAIRRDRGLSYEQYF. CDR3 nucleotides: TGTGCCATCAGAAGGGACAGGGGGCTCTCCTACGAGCAGTACTTC.

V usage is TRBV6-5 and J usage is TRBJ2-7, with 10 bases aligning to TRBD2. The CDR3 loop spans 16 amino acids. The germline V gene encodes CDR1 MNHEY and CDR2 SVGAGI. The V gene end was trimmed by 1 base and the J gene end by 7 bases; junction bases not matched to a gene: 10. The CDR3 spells CASSYFTSGDYNEQYF. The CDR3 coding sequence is TGTGCCAGCAGTTACTTTACTAGCGGGGATTACAATGAGCAGTACTTC.

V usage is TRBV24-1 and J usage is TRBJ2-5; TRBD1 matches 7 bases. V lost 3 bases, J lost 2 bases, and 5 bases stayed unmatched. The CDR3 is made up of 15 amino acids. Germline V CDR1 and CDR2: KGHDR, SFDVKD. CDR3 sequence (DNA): TGTGCCACCAGTGATAACCGGGACAGACAAGAGACCCAGTACTTC. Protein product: CATSDNRDRQETQYF.

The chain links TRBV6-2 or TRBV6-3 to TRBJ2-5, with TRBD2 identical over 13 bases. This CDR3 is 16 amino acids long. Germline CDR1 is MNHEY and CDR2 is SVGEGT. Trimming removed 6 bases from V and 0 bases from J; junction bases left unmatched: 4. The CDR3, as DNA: TGTGCCAGCAGACCTGGACTAGCGGGGGACCAAGAGACCCAGTACTTC. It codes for CASRPGLAGDQETQYF.

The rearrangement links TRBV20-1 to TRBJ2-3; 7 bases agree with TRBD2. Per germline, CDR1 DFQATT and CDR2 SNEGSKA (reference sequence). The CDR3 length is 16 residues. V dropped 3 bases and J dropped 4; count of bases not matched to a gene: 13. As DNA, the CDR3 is TGCAGTGCTAGGGGGAGGGTCAAGCTCCTCGCAGATACGCAGTATTTT. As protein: CSARGRVKLLADTQYF.

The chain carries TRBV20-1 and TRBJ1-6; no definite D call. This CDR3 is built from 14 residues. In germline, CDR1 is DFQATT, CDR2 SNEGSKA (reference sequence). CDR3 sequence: CAKRKGNTNSPLHF. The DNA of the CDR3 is TGCGCCAAGCGGAAGGGAAACACGAATTCACCCCTCCACTTT.

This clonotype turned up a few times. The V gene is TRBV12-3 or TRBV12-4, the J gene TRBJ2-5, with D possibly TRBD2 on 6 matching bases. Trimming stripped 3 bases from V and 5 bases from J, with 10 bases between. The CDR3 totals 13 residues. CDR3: CASSFGGSETQYF. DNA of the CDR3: TGTGCCAGCAGTTTTGGGGGGAGCGAGACCCAGTACTTC.

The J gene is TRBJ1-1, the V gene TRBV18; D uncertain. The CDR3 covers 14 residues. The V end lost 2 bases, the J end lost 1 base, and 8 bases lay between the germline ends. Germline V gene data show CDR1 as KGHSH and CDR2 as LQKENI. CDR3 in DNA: TGTGCCAGCTCACCATCCGAGGAGAACACTGAAGCTTTCTTT. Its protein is CASSPSEENTEAFF.

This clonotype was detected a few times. CDR3 in amino acids: CASSYSKVRGADTQYF. Written as DNA, the CDR3 is TGTGCCAGCAGTTACTCGAAGGTCAGGGGCGCGGATACGCAGTATTTT. The V and J genes are TRBV6-2 or TRBV6-3 and TRBJ2-3; D possibly corresponds to TRBD1 (6 bases). Germline V gene data show CDR1 as MNHEY and CDR2 as SVGEGT. The CDR3 has 16 residues. V was cut by 0 bases and J by 6 bases, with 16 bases left in between.

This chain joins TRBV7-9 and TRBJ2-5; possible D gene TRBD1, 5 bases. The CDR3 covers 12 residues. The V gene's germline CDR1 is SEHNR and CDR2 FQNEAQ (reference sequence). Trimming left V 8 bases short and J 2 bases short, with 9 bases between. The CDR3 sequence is CASGAVQETQYF. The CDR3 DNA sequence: TGTGCCAGCGGGGCAGTGCAAGAGACCCAGTACTTC.

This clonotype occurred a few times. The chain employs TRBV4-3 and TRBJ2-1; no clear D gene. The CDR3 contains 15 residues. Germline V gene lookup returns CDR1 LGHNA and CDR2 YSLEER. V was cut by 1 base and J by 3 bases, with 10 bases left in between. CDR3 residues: CASSQGGQFYNEQFF. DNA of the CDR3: TGCGCCAGCAGCCAAGGTGGTCAGTTCTACAATGAGCAGTTCTTC.

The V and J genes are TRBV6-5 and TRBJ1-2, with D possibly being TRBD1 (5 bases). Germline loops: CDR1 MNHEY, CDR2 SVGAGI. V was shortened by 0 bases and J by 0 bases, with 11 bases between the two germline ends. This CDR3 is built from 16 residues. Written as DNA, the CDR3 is TGTGCCAGCAGTTACTCGATGGGGGGTACTAACTATGGCTACACCTTC. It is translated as CASSYSMGGTNYGYTF.

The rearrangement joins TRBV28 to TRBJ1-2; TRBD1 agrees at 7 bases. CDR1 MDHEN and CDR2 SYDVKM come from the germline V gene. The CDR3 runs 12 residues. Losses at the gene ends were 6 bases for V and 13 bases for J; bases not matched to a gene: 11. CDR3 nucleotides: TGTGCCAGCAGGGGACGGGACAGCTATGGCACCTTC. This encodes CASRGRDSYGTF.

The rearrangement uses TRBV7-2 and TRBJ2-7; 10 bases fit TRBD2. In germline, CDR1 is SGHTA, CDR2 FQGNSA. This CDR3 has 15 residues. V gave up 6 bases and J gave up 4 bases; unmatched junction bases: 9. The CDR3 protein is CASSISGGTPYEQYF. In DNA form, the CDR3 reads TGTGCCAGCAGTATTAGCGGGGGGACTCCTTACGAGCAGTACTTC.

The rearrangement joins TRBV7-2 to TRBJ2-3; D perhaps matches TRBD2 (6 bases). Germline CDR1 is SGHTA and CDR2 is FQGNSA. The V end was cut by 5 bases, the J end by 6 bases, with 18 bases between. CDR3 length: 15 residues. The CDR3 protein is CASSPGAGLTDTQYF. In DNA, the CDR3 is TGTGCCAGCAGCCCAGGCGCGGGGTTAACGGATACGCAGTATTTT.

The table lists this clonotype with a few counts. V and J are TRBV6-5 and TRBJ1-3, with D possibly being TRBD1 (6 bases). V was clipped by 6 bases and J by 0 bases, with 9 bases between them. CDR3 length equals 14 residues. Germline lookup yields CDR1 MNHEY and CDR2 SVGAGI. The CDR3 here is CASRQGYSGNTIYF. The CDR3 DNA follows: TGTGCCAGCAGACAGGGATACTCTGGAAACACCATATATTTT.

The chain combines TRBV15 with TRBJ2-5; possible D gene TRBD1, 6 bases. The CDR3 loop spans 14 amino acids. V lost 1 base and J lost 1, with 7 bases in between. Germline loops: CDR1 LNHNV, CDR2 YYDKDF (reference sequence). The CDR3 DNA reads TGTGCCACCAGCAGAGGGGACACCCAAGAGACCCAGTACTTC. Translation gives CATSRGDTQETQYF.

CDR3 sequence reads: CASSYSPLGGRSYNEQYF. The DNA of the CDR3 is TGTGCCAGCAGTTACTCCCCTTTGGGGGGCAGGTCCTACAATGAGCAGTACTTC. The rearrangement joins TRBV6-5 to TRBJ2-7; D possibly matches TRBD1 or TRBD2 (6 bases each). Germline CDR1 is MNHEY and CDR2 is SVGAGI. Between the trimmed V and J ends, which lost 0 bases and 7 bases, there was a span of 25 bases. CDR3 size: 18 residues.

The CDR3 protein is CASSDRGRTSGYTF. Written as DNA, the CDR3 is TGTGCCAGCAGCGACAGGGGGAGGACCTCGGGCTACACCTTC. This sequence joins TRBV25-1 and TRBJ1-2; 9 nucleotides agree with TRBD1. J was trimmed by 8 bases and V by 6 bases; bases with no gene match: 10. CDR1 is MGHDK, CDR2 SYGVNS, per germline. CDR3 length: 14 residues.

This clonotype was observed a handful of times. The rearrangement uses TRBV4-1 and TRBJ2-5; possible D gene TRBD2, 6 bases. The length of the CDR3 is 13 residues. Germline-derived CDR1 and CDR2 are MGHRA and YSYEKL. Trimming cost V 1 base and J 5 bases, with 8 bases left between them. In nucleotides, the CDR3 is TGCGCCAGCAGCCAAGCGCTAGCGGAGACCCAGTACTTC. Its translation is CASSQALAETQYF.

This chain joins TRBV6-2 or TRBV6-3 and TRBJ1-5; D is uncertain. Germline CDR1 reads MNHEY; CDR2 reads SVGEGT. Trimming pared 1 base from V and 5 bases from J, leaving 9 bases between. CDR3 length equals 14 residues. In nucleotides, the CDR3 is TGTGCCAGCAGTTACTTGTACCGGGATCAGCCCCAGCATTTT. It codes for CASSYLYRDQPQHF.

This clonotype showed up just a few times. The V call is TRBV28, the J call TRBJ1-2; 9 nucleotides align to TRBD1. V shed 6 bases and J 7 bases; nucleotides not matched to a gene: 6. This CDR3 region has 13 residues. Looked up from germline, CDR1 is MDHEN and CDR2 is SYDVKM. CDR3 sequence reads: CASRTGGPLGYTF. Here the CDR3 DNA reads TGTGCCAGCAGGACAGGGGGGCCCCTTGGCTACACCTTC.

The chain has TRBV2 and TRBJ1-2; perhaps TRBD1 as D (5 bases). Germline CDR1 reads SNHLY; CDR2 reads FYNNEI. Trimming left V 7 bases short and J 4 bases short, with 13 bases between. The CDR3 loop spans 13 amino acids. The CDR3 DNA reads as TGTGCCAGCAAACAGGAAGGGGCCTATGGCTACACCTTC. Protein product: CASKQEGAYGYTF.